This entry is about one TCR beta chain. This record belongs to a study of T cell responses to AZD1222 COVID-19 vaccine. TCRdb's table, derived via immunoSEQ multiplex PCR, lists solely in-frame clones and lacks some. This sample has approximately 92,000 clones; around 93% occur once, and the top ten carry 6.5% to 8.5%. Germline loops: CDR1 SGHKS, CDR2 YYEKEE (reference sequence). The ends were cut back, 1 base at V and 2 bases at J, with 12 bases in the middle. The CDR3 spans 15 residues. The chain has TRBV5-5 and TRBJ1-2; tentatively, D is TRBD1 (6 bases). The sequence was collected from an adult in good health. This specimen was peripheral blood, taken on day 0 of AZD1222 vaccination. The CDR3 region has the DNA TGTGCCAGCAGCTTGAGACAGGCAGGGAACTATGGCTACACCTTC. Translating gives CASSLRQAGNYGYTF.